The next 5 T cell receptor beta chains were all read from a single sample in a study of B cell selection in AIRE deficiency. Generated by immunoSEQ multiplex PCR, the TCRdb table keeps only in-frame clones and is missing some. This sample has about 22,000 clones; 80% to 95% occur once, and the top ten carry roughly 1.4%. Regulatory T cells were sorted as CD4+CD25hiCD127low/negative cells. Sequencing input: CD4+CD25+ Tregs sorted from PBMCs. These receptors came from a human donor in good health.

The gene calls are TRBV7-9 and TRBJ2-1; 8 nucleotides match TRBD2. The trim removed 2 bases at V and 7 bases at J, leaving 13 bases unmatched. CDR3 length equals 17 residues. In germline, CDR1 is SEHNR, CDR2 FQNEAQ (reference sequence). Here the CDR3 DNA reads TGTGCCAGCAGCTTATTTGCGGGAGGCCCTTCTTGGAATGAGCAGTTCTTC. Protein product: CASSLFAGGPSWNEQFF.

This rearrangement joins TRBV5-1 to TRBJ1-1; D ambiguous. Germline loops: CDR1 SGHRS, CDR2 YFSETQ. Trimming pared 3 bases from V and 10 bases from J, leaving 28 bases between. CDR3 length: 17 amino acids. In DNA, the CDR3 is TGCGCCAGCAGCTCCACCACCTTTGGTGGTGATCACCGTGGAGCTTTCTTT. The encoded protein is CASSSTTFGGDHRGAFF.

This sequence joins TRBV7-8 and TRBJ2-2, with 8 bases lining up with TRBD2. The CDR3 runs to 16 residues. From germline, CDR1 is SGHVS and CDR2 FQNEAQ. V lost 2 bases to trimming and J lost 5 bases; unmatched junction nucleotides: 7. The CDR3 region has the DNA TGTGCCAGCAGCTTAACCGGGACTAGAAATACCGGGGAGCTGTTTTTT. Translating it yields CASSLTGTRNTGELFF. Together with reference TRBV7-8 and TRBJ2-2, the CDR3 gives the full variable domain: GAGVSQSPRYKVAKRGQDVALRCDPISGHVSLFWYQQALGQGPEFLTYFQNEAQLDKSGLPSDRFFAERPEGSVSTLKIQRTQQEDSAVYLCASSLTGTRNTGELFFGEGSRLTVL.

CDR3 protein: CASSLEISLFF. As DNA, the CDR3 is TGTGCCAGCAGCTTAGAGATTAGTTTATTCTTC. This sequence joins TRBV7-9 and TRBJ2-1; D is unresolved. The CDR3 loop spans 11 amino acids. Per the germline V gene, CDR1 is SEHNR and CDR2 is FQNEAQ (reference sequence). V shed 1 base and J shed 16 bases, with 11 bases lying between them. The full variable domain, rest sourced from reference TRBV7-9 and TRBJ2-1, is DTGVSQNPRHKITKRGQNVTFRCDPISEHNRLYWYRQTLGQGPEFLTYFQNEAQLEKSRLLSDRFSAERPKGSFSTLEIQRTEQGDSAMYLCASSLEISLFFGPGTRLTVL.

The chain carries TRBV27 and TRBJ2-2; 7 bases are a match to TRBD1. The V gene's germline CDR1 is MNHEY and CDR2 SMNVEV (reference sequence). Trimming at V came to 3 bases and at J to 5 bases, leaving 0 bases not matched to a gene. The CDR3 extends over 13 amino acids. CDR3 loop: CASSLTGTGELFF. The CDR3 region has the DNA TGTGCCAGCAGTTTGACAGGGACCGGGGAGCTGTTTTTT.